This T cell receptor beta chain was sequenced for a study of OX40 agonist ivuxolimab in advanced cancers. Study-wide background: At 0.01 to 10 mg/kg, ivuxolimab was administered intravenously to patients every 2 weeks. Cohort: 65% to 90% men, mean age approximately 60, aged about 23 to 80.

Germline-derived CDR1 and CDR2 are MNHEY and SVGAGI. Trimming stripped 0 bases from V and 2 bases from J, with 8 bases between. This CDR3 has 14 residues. As regards this clone: Its target is not known.

Patients had blood sampled at baseline and again on cycle 4 day 1 and cycle 7 day 1. Study-wide results and caveats: Not determined was the antigen specificity of the expanded peripheral T cells.

Clones were read by immunoSEQ multiplex PCR, and TCRdb kept only the in-frame ones, dropping some. Found here are tens of thousands of clones, about 83% of them singletons; the top ten hold approximately 2.6%. This chain joins TRBV6-5 and TRBJ2-7; D is unclear. The sequence was obtained from an adult with an advanced solid tumor such as melanoma, head and neck, liver or kidney cancer. Sequences were derived from CD4+ or CD8+ T cells sorted from blood, sampled in a trial of the OX40 agonist ivuxolimab. In DNA, the CDR3 is TGTGCCAGCAGTTACTCGACGGAGACCTACGAGCAGTACTTC. Amino acids: CASSYSTETYEQYF.